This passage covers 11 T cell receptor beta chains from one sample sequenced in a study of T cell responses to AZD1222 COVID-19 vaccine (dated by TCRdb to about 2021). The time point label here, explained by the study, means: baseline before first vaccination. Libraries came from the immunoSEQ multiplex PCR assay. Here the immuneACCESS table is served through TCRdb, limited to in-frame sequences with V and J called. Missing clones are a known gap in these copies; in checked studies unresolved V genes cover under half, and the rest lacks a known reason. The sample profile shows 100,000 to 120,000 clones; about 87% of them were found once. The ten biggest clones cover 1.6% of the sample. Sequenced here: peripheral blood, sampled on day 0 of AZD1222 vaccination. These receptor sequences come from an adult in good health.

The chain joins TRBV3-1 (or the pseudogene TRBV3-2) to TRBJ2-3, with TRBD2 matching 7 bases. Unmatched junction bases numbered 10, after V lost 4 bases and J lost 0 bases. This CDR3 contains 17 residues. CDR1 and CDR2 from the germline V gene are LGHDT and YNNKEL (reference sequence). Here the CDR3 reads CASSPGFGRGSTDTQYF. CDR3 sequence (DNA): TGTGCCAGCAGCCCTGGGTTTGGGCGGGGGAGCACAGATACGCAGTATTTT.

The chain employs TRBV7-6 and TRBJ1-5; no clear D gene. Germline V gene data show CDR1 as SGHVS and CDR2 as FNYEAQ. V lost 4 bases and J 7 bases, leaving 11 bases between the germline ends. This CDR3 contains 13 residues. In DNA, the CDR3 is TGTGCCAGCAGCTCCTACCACAACCAGCCCCAGCATTTT. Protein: CASSSYHNQPQHF.

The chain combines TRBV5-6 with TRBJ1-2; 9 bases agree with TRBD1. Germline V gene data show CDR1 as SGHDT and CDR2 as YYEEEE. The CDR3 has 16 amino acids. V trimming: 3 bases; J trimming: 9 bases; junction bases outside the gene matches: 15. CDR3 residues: CASSSRDRDGFESYTF. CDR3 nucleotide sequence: TGTGCCAGCAGCTCCCGGGACAGGGACGGTTTCGAGAGCTACACCTTC.

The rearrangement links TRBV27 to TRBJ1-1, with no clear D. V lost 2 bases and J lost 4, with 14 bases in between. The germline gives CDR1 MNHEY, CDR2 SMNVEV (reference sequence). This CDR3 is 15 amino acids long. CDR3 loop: CASSLSNRGSTEAFF. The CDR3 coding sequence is TGTGCCAGCAGTTTAAGTAATAGAGGGAGCACTGAAGCTTTCTTT.

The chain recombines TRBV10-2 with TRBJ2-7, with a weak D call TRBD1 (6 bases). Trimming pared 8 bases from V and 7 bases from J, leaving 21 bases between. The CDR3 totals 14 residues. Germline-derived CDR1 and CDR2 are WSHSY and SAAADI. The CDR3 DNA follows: TGCGCCAGCCTCTCGCCAGGGGTTATTGGGGAGCAGTACTTC. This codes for CASLSPGVIGEQYF.

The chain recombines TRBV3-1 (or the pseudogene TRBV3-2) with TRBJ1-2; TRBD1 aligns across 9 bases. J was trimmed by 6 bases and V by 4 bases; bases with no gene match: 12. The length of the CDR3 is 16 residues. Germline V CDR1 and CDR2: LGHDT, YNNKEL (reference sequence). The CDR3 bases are TGTGCCAGCAGCCGAGGCCACAGGGGGCAGTACAATGGCTACACCTTC. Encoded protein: CASSRGHRGQYNGYTF.

In nucleotides, the CDR3 is TGCGCCAGCAGTGAGTCGACAGGGTGGACTGAAGCTTTCTTT. Translating gives CASSESTGWTEAFF. The V call is TRBV10-1, the J call TRBJ1-1; 7 bases match TRBD1. Germline V gene data show CDR1 as WNHNN and CDR2 as SYGVQD (reference sequence). Losses at the gene ends were 0 bases for V and 5 bases for J; bases not matched to a gene: 3. The CDR3 consists of 14 residues.

In DNA, the CDR3 is TGTGCCAGCAGCCAGGCTGCAGGGGGCGGCTACACCTTC. As protein: CASSQAAGGGYTF. J is TRBJ1-2 and V is TRBV3-1 (or the pseudogene TRBV3-2); 8 nucleotides line up with TRBD1. CDR3 length: 13 amino acids. The germline V gene has CDR1 LGHDT and CDR2 YNNKEL (reference sequence). Trimming removed 3 bases from V and 8 bases from J; junction bases left unmatched: 5.

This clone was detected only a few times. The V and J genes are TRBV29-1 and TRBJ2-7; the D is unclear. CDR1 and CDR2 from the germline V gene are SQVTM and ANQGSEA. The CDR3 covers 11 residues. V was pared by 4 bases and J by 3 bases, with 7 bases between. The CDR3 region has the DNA TGCAGCGTTGCTGACATCTACGAGCAGTACTTC. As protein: CSVADIYEQYF.

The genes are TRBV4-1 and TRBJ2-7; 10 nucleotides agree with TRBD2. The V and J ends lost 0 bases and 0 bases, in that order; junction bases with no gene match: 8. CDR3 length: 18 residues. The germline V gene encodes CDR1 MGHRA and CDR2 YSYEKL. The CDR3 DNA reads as TGCGCCAGCAGCCAAGATAGGGGAGCGGGAGGGGTCTCCTACGAGCAGTACTTC. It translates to CASSQDRGAGGVSYEQYF.

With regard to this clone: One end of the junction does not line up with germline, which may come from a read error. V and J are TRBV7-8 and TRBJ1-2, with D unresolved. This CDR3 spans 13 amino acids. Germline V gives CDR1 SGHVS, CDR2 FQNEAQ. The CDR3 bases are TGTGCCAGCAGTTTAGATTCTAACTATGGCTACACCTTC. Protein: CASSLDSNYGYTF.